This T cell receptor beta chain originates from a study of blood T cell repertoires in COVID-19. Study information: Both acute and convalescent COVID-19 samples were obtained from the United States, Italy and Spain. PBMCs, B-cell-depleted T cells, or T cells provided the cDNA or gDNA that made up the material.

Clones were sequenced by immunoSEQ multiplex PCR, and TCRdb holds only the in-frame ones, with some missing. The table shows around 110,000 clones, with 75% to 90% occurring only once. This clone was picked up a small number of times. CDR1 and CDR2 (germline): SGHRS, YFSETQ. V was trimmed by 0 bases and J by 8 bases, leaving 14 bases between them. This CDR3 comprises 14 residues. The clonotype originates from a woman in her 70s with acute or convalescent COVID-19. The V call is TRBV5-1, the J call TRBJ1-1, with no clear D. The specimen was peripheral blood. CDR3 loop: CASSLEGGLSEAFF. The CDR3 nucleotides read TGCGCCAGCAGCTTGGAGGGAGGCCTTTCCGAAGCTTTCTTT. Variable domain in full (rest from reference TRBV5-1 and TRBJ1-1): KAGVTQTPRYLIKTRGQQVTLSCSPISGHRSVSWYQQTPGQGLQFLFEYFSETQRNKGNFPGRFSGRQFSNSRSEMNVSTLELGDSALYLCASSLEGGLSEAFFGQGTRLTVV.